The clone carrying this T cell receptor beta chain was observed a few times. As yet, its antigen is unknown. TCRdb processed the 5' RACE reads anew with MiXCR; each CDR3 protein has one entry. The data contain 7,500 to 10,000 distinct CDR3 sequences, approximately 8.3% of them singletons. The entry originates in a study of spatial heterogeneity in lung cancer. The time point is: sample taken at primary tumor resection. V was clipped by 0 bases and J by 4 bases; unmatched bases: 9. This CDR3 has 16 amino acids. Germline CDR1 is GTSNPN and CDR2 is SVGIG (reference sequence). Study-level findings and limits: How many expanded intratumoral alpha and beta TCRs were present tracked the tumor mutation count, which was a count of nonsynonymous mutations. Of tumor T cells, an estimated coverage of around 6.8% was reached for alpha chains and 13% for beta chains.

The TCR originated in a female donor with early-stage non-small cell lung cancer. The genes are TRBV30 and TRBJ2-5, with TRBD2 matching over 9 bases. The material was lung tumor tissue, obtained at surgery. CDR3 bases: TGTGCCTGGAGTGTAGCGGGGGGATTCCCCCGAGAGACCCAGTACTTC. Its protein product is CAWSVAGGFPRETQYF.